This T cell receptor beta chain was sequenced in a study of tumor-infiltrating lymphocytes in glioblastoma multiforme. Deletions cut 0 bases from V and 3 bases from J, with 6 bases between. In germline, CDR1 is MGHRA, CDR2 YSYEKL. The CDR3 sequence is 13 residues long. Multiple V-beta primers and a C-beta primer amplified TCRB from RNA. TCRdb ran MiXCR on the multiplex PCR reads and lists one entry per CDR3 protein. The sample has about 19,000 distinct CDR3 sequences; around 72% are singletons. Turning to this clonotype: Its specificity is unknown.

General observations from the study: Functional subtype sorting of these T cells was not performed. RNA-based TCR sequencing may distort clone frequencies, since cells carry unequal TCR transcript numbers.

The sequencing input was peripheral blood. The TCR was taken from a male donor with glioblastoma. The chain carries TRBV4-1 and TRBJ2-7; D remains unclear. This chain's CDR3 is CASSQDLNYEQYF. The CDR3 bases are TGCGCCAGCAGCCAAGATCTTAACTACGAGCAGTACTTC.